This T cell receptor (beta chain) came from a study of neurological immune-mediated disorders. Template-switch 5'RACE cDNA synthesis added a 10-nucleotide unique molecular identifier. TCRdb redid the calling of the 5' RACE reads with MiXCR, one entry per CDR3 protein. The sample shows some 50,000 distinct CDR3 sequences, approximately 14% of them seen only once. The time point was: longitudinal time-point 2. The unsorted libraries were made from 2 million PBMCs kept at -80 C. V gave up 4 bases and J gave up 2 bases, with 3 bases separating them. Germline V CDR1 and CDR2: LNHDA, SQIVND (reference sequence). CDR3 length equals 13 residues.

The receptor was derived from a male donor with HTLV-1-associated myelopathy (HAM/TSP). The sample taken for sequencing was PBMCs. The rearrangement joins TRBV19 to TRBJ2-6, with D uncertain. The DNA of the CDR3 is TGTGCCAGTAGTAAAACTGGGGCCAACGTCCTGACTTTC. Protein sequence: CASSKTGANVLTF.